This T cell receptor (beta chain) originates from a study of blood T cell repertoires in COVID-19 (dated by TCRdb to about 2020). As for the study more broadly: Samples covering the acute and convalescent phases of COVID-19 were provided by collaborators in the United States, Italy and Spain. The prospective study material was composed of cDNA or gDNA derived from T cells, B-cell-depleted T cells, or PBMCs. The dataset comprised deeply sampled blood TCRbeta repertoires from subjects exposed to, actively infected with, or recovered from COVID-19. The repertoires were made available in a free public database intended to serve as a resource for research on the immune response to SARS-CoV-2. The samples were drawn from the first 160 participants of the ongoing ImmuneRACE study and from over a thousand subjects provided by 6 global collaborators. A de-identified subject ID, COVID-19 status, age in years and sex were almost always included in the sample metadata. Where available, HLA class I and class II types were taken from metadata supplied by the sample provider and were not determined by assay-based typing. Beyond this particular receptor, the publication reports: Clinical and demographic metadata were provided uncurated, with the amount varying by source and participant.

TCRbeta CDR3 regions were amplified from genomic DNA using the immunoSEQ Assay, a bias-controlled multiplex PCR. On the authors' methods: The number of nucleated cells in each sample was estimated by amplification of reference gene primers within the assay. Sequence reads were collapsed and filtered to measure the absolute abundance of every unique TCRbeta CDR3 rearrangement. Productive Simpson clonality was computed per sample as the square root of Simpson's diversity index over productive rearrangements. In TCRdb, the immuneACCESS table is reduced to in-frame sequences with V and J assigned. These tables do not hold every clone; where another copy was compared, an unresolved V gene accounts for under half, and the others remain unexplained. V and J calls and clone size are as listed in that table; D and trimming were resolved from the DNA. This sample holds roughly 51,000 clones; more than 75% were observed only once. The ten top clones hold roughly 7.1% of the sample.

Counted from cysteine to phenylalanine, this CDR3 has 16 amino acids. Of all the DNA, just the CDR3 is kept, 48 bases in frame from base 1. CDR1 and CDR2 are drawn from the germline V gene: SGHDN, FVKESK. V drops 3 bases and J drops 3 bases, leaving 18 bases in between. Comment on this clone: No cognate antigen has been identified for it. Base qualities are not provided; no much larger clone lies one nucleotide away.

The collaborating institutions used their own protocols to collect whole blood in K2EDTA tubes. For TCRbeta analysis, collaborator samples were shipped as frozen whole blood, as isolated PBMCs, or as DNA extracted from either sample type. The rearranged segments are TRBV14 and TRBJ2-7, with a weak D call of TRBD1 (5 bases match). Sequencing used peripheral blood. The TCR originated in a man aged 50 to 60 with active COVID-19. The nucleotide sequence reads TGTGCCAGCAGCCACCGAACAGGCCAACCAAGCTACGAGCAGTACTTC. This yields the protein CASSHRTGQPSYEQYF.